This TCR beta chain originates from a study of T-cell memory formation after mild COVID-19. Background on the study: Largely donor-specific sequence clusters came from a couple of donors. Study-wide points: Mainly in CM and EM were contracting CD4+ clones; CD8+ were in EMRA. Later expanders leaned CD4+, whereas day 15 to 85 contracting clones were balanced CD4/CD8.

As to this clonotype: Its antigen is unknown.

Using its own MiXCR run on the 5' RACE reads, TCRdb lists one record per CDR3 protein. The sample has roughly 200,000 distinct CDR3 sequences, approximately 16% seen once; the top ten hold 2.4%. The CDR3 sequence is 15 residues long. The germline V gene has CDR1 GTSNPN and CDR2 SVGIG (reference sequence). Trimming took off 0 bases at V and 0 bases at J, with 11 bases between the two ends. The V call is TRBV30, the J call TRBJ1-1; D gene unclear. The receptor was derived from an adult woman who had mild COVID-19 (a few samples of this study predate the infection). Cell type and time point are not known. Material: PBMCs or a T cell subset sorted from them (not recorded which). CDR3 loop: CAWSVQPLMNTEAFF. CDR3 DNA sequence: TGTGCCTGGAGTGTACAGCCCCTAATGAACACTGAAGCTTTCTTT.